Given below is one T cell receptor (beta chain) in context. What it binds is unknown. CDR1 is LGHNT and CDR2 is FRNRAP in the germline V gene. The CDR3 is 16 residues long. The V end lost 1 base, the J end lost 2 bases, and 11 bases lay between the germline ends. 13 Jbeta primers and 60 Vbeta primers were used for the PCR. The protocol was immunoSEQ multiplex PCR, while the TCRdb copy is restricted to in-frame clones and leaves out a portion. The sample includes around 110,000 clones, 75% to 85% of them seen just once. This sample was taken from a study of cytomegalovirus exposure and HLA in healthy donors. Study summary: Researchers previously reported finding 100 million or so unique TCR beta sequences from around 200 million T cells.

Points from the study as a whole: The majority of TCR sequences were rare, yet some public TCRs appeared in many donors. Later analysis placed DRB1 highest and HLA-C lowest in TCR association rates, which differed by HLA locus. A link between a missense DCLRE1C variant and TCR beta V- and J-gene trimming emerged from a later analysis.

Sample: PBMCs. This clonotype was sampled from a man aged 25 to 45 in good health and CMV-seropositive. The chain joins TRBV12-5 to TRBJ2-2, with TRBD2 as a possible D gene (6 bases). This CDR3 reads CASGLGRGTNTGELFF. CDR3 DNA sequence: TGTGCTAGTGGTTTGGGACGGGGGACCAACACCGGGGAGCTGTTTTTT.